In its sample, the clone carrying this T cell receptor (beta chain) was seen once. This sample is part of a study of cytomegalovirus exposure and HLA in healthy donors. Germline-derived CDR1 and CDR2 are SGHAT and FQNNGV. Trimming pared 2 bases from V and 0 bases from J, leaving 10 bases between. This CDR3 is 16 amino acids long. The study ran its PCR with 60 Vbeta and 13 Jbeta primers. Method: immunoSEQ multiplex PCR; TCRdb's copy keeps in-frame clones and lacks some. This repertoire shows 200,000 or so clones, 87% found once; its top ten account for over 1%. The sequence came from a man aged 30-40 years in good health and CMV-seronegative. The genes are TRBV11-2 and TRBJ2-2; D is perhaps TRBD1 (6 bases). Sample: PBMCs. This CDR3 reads CASSLNSGANTGELFF. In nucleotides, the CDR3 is TGTGCCAGCAGCTTAAATTCAGGGGCGAACACCGGGGAGCTGTTTTTT.